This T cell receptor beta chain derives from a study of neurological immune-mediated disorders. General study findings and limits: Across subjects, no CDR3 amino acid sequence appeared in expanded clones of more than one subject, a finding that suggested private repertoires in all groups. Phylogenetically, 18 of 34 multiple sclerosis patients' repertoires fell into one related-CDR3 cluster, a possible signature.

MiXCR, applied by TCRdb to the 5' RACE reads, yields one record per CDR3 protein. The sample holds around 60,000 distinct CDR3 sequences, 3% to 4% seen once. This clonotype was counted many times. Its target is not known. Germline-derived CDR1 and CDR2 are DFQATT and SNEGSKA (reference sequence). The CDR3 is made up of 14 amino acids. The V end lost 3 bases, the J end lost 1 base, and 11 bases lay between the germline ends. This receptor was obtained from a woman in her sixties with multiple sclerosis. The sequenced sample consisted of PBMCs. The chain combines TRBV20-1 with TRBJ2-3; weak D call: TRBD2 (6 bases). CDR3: CSASGSSGTDTQYF. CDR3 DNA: TGCAGTGCTAGCGGGAGCTCCGGCACAGATACGCAGTATTTT.